This TCR beta chain comes out of a study of blood T cells in healthy people across ages. The second PCR ran roughly 6 to 11 cycles with a sample-barcoded 5' primer and J-beta primers. TCRdb reanalysed the 5' RACE reads using MiXCR and keeps one entry per CDR3 protein. Found here are roughly 1,000,000 distinct CDR3 sequences, 20% to 25% of them singletons; the top ten hold about 0.8%. This clonotype was detected a few times. V lost 7 bases and J lost 0, with 9 bases in between. CDR3 length: 13 amino acids. CDR1 and CDR2 (germline): SQVTM, ANQGSEA. Healthy individuals of Caucasian origin from Russia, aged about 6 to 100, served as donors. A further study also used this sample, focusing on T cells of mothers and their children. As reported in that work: The study sampled three healthy Caucasian mothers and their six children. cDNA synthesis used all extracted RNA, approximately 1.5 ug per 15 ul. A primer called M1S, used in the second PCR, added sample barcodes and 2-4 random nucleotides.

Specimen: blood. J is TRBJ2-2 and V is TRBV29-1; D not certain. The origin of this receptor is a girl aged 2 to 9 in good health. The CDR3 nucleotides read TGCAGCGCCGAACCAGCGAACACCGGGGAGCTGTTTTTT. Translating it yields CSAEPANTGELFF.